The table lists the clone carrying this T cell receptor (beta chain) with many counts. Its antigen is unknown. TCR alpha and TCR beta cDNA libraries carrying sample barcodes and UMIs came from 5'RACE with constant-segment primers. TCRdb analysed the 5' RACE reads with MiXCR anew, one entry per CDR3 protein. The sample records 25,000 to 35,000 distinct CDR3 sequences, approximately 7% being singletons. The data were taken from a study of T-cell memory formation after mild COVID-19. Turning to the study itself: The study found TCR clusters largely donor specific.

The V and J ends lost 1 base and 7 bases respectively, with 10 bases between them. CDR3 length: 14 residues. Notes on the study in general: Contracting clones localized mainly to CM and EM when CD4+ and mainly to EMRA when CD8+.

Sequences were obtained from PBMCs or a T cell subset sorted from them (not recorded which). This sequence was found in an adult woman who had mild COVID-19 (a few samples of this study predate the infection). Cell type and time point are not known. The chain carries TRBV12-3 or TRBV12-4 and TRBJ2-2; D remains ambiguous. The CDR3 coding sequence is TGTGCCAGCAGTTTAGATAGTATCTACGGGGAGCTGTTTTTT. The encoded protein is CASSLDSIYGELFF.